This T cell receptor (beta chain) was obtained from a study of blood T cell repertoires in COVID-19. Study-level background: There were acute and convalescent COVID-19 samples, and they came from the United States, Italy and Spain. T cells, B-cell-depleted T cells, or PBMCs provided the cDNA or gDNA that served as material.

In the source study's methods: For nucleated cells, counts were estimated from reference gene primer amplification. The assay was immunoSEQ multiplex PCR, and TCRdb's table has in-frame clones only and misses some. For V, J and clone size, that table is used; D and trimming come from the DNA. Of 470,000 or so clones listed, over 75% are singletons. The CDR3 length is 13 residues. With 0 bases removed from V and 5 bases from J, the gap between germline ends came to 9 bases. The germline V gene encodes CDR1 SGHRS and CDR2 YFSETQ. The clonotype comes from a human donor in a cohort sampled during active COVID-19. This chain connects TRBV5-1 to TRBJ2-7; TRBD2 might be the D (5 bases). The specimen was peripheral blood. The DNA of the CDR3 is TGCGCCAGCAGCTTGGCCGGAGGCGACGAGCAGTACTTC. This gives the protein CASSLAGGDEQYF. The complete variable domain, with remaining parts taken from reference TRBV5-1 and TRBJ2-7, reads KAGVTQTPRYLIKTRGQQVTLSCSPISGHRSVSWYQQTPGQGLQFLFEYFSETQRNKGNFPGRFSGRQFSNSRSEMNVSTLELGDSALYLCASSLAGGDEQYFGPGTRLTVT.